This passage covers 16 T cell receptor beta chains from one sample sequenced in a study of cytomegalovirus exposure and HLA in healthy donors. 60 Vbeta and 13 Jbeta primers were used in PCR. The data were produced by immunoSEQ multiplex PCR, yet TCRdb's version contains in-frame clones alone and is incomplete. The sample lists more than 90,000 clones, over 65% occurring once. The sequencing sample was made of PBMCs. The origin of the receptors is a woman aged 55 to 70 in good health and CMV-seronegative.

The rearrangement uses TRBV30 and TRBJ1-3; no definite D call. The CDR3 has 13 amino acids. Germline V CDR1 and CDR2: GTSNPN, SVGIG (reference sequence). V lost 6 bases to trimming and J lost 2 bases, with 11 bases between them. The CDR3 region has the DNA TGTGCCTGCCCCCGCGGGGCTGGAAACACCATATATTTT. This translates into CACPRGAGNTIYF. Full variable domain (missing parts from reference TRBV30 and TRBJ1-3): SQTIHQWPATLVQPVGSPLSLECTVEGTSNPNLYWYRQAAGRGLQLLFYSVGIGQISSEVPQNLSASRPQDRQFILSSKKLLLSDSGFYLCACPRGAGNTIYFGEGSWLTVV.

J is TRBJ2-3 and V is TRBV6-1; D may be TRBD1 (6 bases). The V gene lost 1 base and the J gene lost 6 bases, with 14 bases spanning the gap. The CDR3 consists of 15 residues. CDR1 is MNHNS and CDR2 is SASEGT in the germline V gene. The CDR3 bases are TGTGCCAGCAGTGAAGGAAACAGGGCCAGGGATACGCAGTATTTT. Translation gives CASSEGNRARDTQYF.

The gene calls are TRBV10-2 and TRBJ2-2, with 9 bases identical to TRBD1. CDR1 is WSHSY, CDR2 SAAADI, per germline. The J segment lost 5 bases and the V segment lost 4 bases, leaving 8 bases of the junction unmatched. This CDR3 has 16 residues. The CDR3 loop reads CASSGPGQGRTGELFF. The CDR3 region has the DNA TGCGCCAGCAGTGGACCGGGACAGGGCCGAACCGGGGAGCTGTTTTTT.

This clone was observed a handful of times. J is TRBJ1-5 and V is TRBV4-3; D gene unclear. The V gene lost 0 bases and the J gene lost 6 bases, with 6 bases spanning the gap. Germline assignment: CDR1 LGHNA and CDR2 YSLEER. This CDR3 is built from 13 residues. This CDR3 is CASSQEFGQPQHF. Written as DNA, the CDR3 is TGCGCCAGCAGCCAAGAATTCGGTCAGCCCCAGCATTTT.

The chain joins TRBV6-1 to TRBJ1-5; TRBD1 agrees at 7 bases. The germline V gene has CDR1 MNHNS and CDR2 SASEGT. Trimming took 1 base from V and 3 from J; bases not matched to a gene: 6. The CDR3 extends over 16 amino acids. CDR3 bases: TGTGCCAGCAGTGAAGTTAGGGGGCTAGTCAATCAGCCCCAGCATTTT. This sequence encodes CASSEVRGLVNQPQHF.

The chain couples TRBV6-1 to TRBJ2-7, with 9 nucleotides matching TRBD2. V lost 7 bases and J lost 2; bases outside the gene matches: 3. The CDR3 has 13 amino acids. The germline gives CDR1 MNHNS, CDR2 SASEGT. In nucleotides, the CDR3 is TGTGCCAGCAAGACTAGCGGAACCTACGAGCAGTACTTC. It encodes CASKTSGTYEQYF.

The chain employs TRBV7-9 and TRBJ2-5; 7 bases are shared with TRBD2. This CDR3 region has 16 residues. CDR1 is SEHNR and CDR2 is FQNEAQ in the germline V gene (reference sequence). Germline trimming cut 2 bases from V and 8 bases from J; bases unmatched to any gene: 14. The CDR3 spells CASSLRRQSTGGTQYF. CDR3 in DNA: TGTGCCAGCAGCTTACGGCGACAGAGTACGGGAGGTACCCAGTACTTC.

This clone was detected a few times. This chain uses TRBV6-5 with TRBJ1-4, with D possibly TRBD1 on 5 matching bases. The V gene's germline CDR1 is MNHEY and CDR2 SVGAGI. V was shortened by 2 bases and J by 4 bases, with 11 bases between the two germline ends. CDR3 size: 15 residues. The CDR3 loop reads CASSYMAGGNEKLFF. In nucleotides, the CDR3 is TGTGCCAGCAGTTACATGGCCGGGGGTAATGAAAAACTGTTTTTT.

A remark on this clone: An end of the junction differs from the germline gene, which may be a read error. This same CDR3 is encoded by further DNA sequences in the sample. This chain uses TRBV5-1 with TRBJ2-7; TRBD2 matches 8 bases. In germline, CDR1 is SGHRS, CDR2 YFSETQ. The CDR3 is 13 amino acids. The CDR3 DNA reads as TGCGCCAGCAGCCCGGGGGCGGGAGGCGAGCAGTACTTT. Amino acids: CASSPGAGGEQYF.

The chain carries TRBV19 and TRBJ2-7, with 7 bases matching TRBD1. Germline V gene sequence: CDR1 LNHDA, CDR2 SQIVND (reference sequence). V lost 4 bases, J lost 2 bases, and 8 bases stayed unmatched. The CDR3 covers 15 residues. CDR3 DNA sequence: TGTGCCAGTAGTACAAGACAGGGACCGACCTACGAGCAGTACTTC. Its translation: CASSTRQGPTYEQYF.

The count of this clone is one. J is TRBJ2-5 and V is TRBV5-1; D unresolved. The CDR3 runs 14 residues. CDR1 is SGHRS and CDR2 is YFSETQ in the germline V gene. Trimming stripped 5 bases from V and 2 bases from J, with 13 bases between. This CDR3 reads CASSAQLSQETQYF. CDR3 nucleotide sequence: TGCGCCAGCAGTGCTCAGTTATCACAAGAGACCCAGTACTTC. Variable domain in full (rest from reference TRBV5-1 and TRBJ2-5): KAGVTQTPRYLIKTRGQQVTLSCSPISGHRSVSWYQQTPGQGLQFLFEYFSETQRNKGNFPGRFSGRQFSNSRSEMNVSTLELGDSALYLCASSAQLSQETQYFGPGTRLLVL.

This clone has just one count. The rearrangement joins TRBV19 to TRBJ2-5; TRBD1 matches 7 bases. The length of the CDR3 is 14 residues. V was pared by 6 bases and J by 0 bases, with 4 bases of the junction left unmatched. CDR1 is LNHDA and CDR2 is SQIVND in the germline V gene (reference sequence). The CDR3: CASSRDSNQETQYF. Written as DNA, the CDR3 is TGTGCCAGTAGCCGGGACAGCAACCAAGAGACCCAGTACTTC.

The CDR3 DNA follows: TGTGCAAGTCGCTTAGACAACGGGTGGCAGCCACAAGCTAACTATGGCTACACCTTC. As protein: CASRLDNGWQPQANYGYTF. The V gene is TRBV12-2, the J gene TRBJ1-2. TRBV12-2 represents a pseudogene. This CDR3 has 19 amino acids.

This chain joins TRBV7-2 and TRBJ1-1, with a tentative D call TRBD1 (6 bases). The CDR3 is 14 residues long. Trimming removed 5 bases at V and 4 bases at J, with 14 bases between. Germline loops: CDR1 SGHTA, CDR2 FQGNSA. Written as DNA, the CDR3 is TGTGCCAGCAGCCGGACAGCAGGGAGCACTGAAGCTTTCTTT. Protein: CASSRTAGSTEAFF.

The chain uses TRBV4-3 and TRBJ1-2; 9 bases fit TRBD1. This CDR3 has 14 residues. Germline loops: CDR1 LGHNA, CDR2 YSLEER. The ends lost 4 bases at V and 6 bases at J; junction bases unmatched: 6. The CDR3 loop reads CASSPQQGAHGYTF. CDR3 nucleotide sequence: TGCGCCAGCAGCCCCCAACAGGGGGCTCATGGCTACACCTTC.

This chain connects TRBV19 to TRBJ2-7; 9 bases agree with TRBD1. The J segment lost 4 bases and the V segment lost 5 bases, leaving 3 bases of the junction unmatched. CDR3 size: 13 residues. Looked up from germline, CDR1 is LNHDA and CDR2 is SQIVND (reference sequence). The CDR3 nucleotides read TGTGCCAGTAGTGGACAGGGGAAGTACGAGCAGTACTTC. Residues: CASSGQGKYEQYF.